The 29 T cell receptor beta chains presented below share a single source sample, sequenced in a study of chemoradiotherapy in HPV16-positive cancers. The data were produced by immunoSEQ multiplex PCR, yet TCRdb's version contains in-frame clones alone and is incomplete. Among some 20,000 clones, about two thirds were seen once, and the ten largest hold around 2.5%. Sampling was conducted from a patient who underwent chemoradiotherapy. Receptors were obtained from a human donor with HPV-associated anogenital cancer.

This chain links TRBV7-2 with TRBJ2-5; perhaps TRBD1 as D (6 bases). This CDR3 is 14 amino acids long. Germline loops: CDR1 SGHTA, CDR2 FQGNSA. V shed 5 bases and J shed 1 base, with 11 bases lying between them. The CDR3 DNA reads TGTGCCAGCAGCCAACAGGGTGCCCAAGAGACCCAGTACTTC. Its translation is CASSQQGAQETQYF.

This clone was seen just once. V usage is TRBV11-1 and J usage is TRBJ2-3; 13 bases line up with TRBD2. This CDR3 region has 15 residues. Germline trimming cut 5 bases from V and 4 bases from J; bases unmatched to any gene: 3. Germline assignment: CDR1 SGHAT and CDR2 FQDESV (reference sequence). The CDR3 here is CASSRLAGGADTQYF. The DNA for the CDR3 is TGTGCCAGCAGCCGACTAGCGGGGGGCGCAGATACGCAGTATTTT.

This rearrangement joins TRBV4-3 to TRBJ1-1; 7 nucleotides align to TRBD1. This CDR3 region has 15 residues. Germline lookup yields CDR1 LGHNA and CDR2 YSLEER. With 4 bases clipped from V and 1 base from J, the junction kept 6 bases outside the gene matches. The CDR3 sequence: CASSPTGTANTEAFF. For the CDR3, the DNA is TGCGCCAGCAGCCCCACCGGGACAGCGAACACTGAAGCTTTCTTT.

The V call is TRBV9, the J call TRBJ1-1, with a possible D match to TRBD1 (5 bases). The CDR3 consists of 14 residues. Germline CDR1 is SGDLS and CDR2 is YYNGEE. The ends were cut back, 0 bases at V and 8 bases at J, with 14 bases in the middle. The CDR3, as DNA: TGTGCCAGCAGCGTAGGGGGACGCAGGTCGGAAGCTTTCTTT. Protein sequence: CASSVGGRRSEAFF.

The chain joins TRBV21-1 to TRBJ2-7; the table's D call of TRBD1 was not tested on the DNA. TRBV21-1 is termed a pseudogene. This CDR3 contains 17 residues. CDR3 coding DNA: TGTGCCAGCAGCTTGGAAAACACCGGGACAGGGGGATACGAGCAGTACTTC. Residues: CASSLENTGTGGYEQYF.

The CDR3 region is CSASWTGEAFF. The DNA of the CDR3 is TGCAGTGCTAGTTGGACAGGGGAAGCTTTCTTT. V usage is TRBV20-1 and J usage is TRBJ1-1; 8 bases are a match to TRBD1. After removal of 3 bases from V and 8 bases from J, the junction contained 2 bases not matched to a gene. Germline CDR1 DFQATT, CDR2 SNEGSKA (reference sequence). The CDR3 length is 11 residues.

The rearrangement uses TRBV30 and TRBJ1-2; D uncertain. Looked up from germline, CDR1 is GTSNPN and CDR2 is SVGIG (reference sequence). This CDR3 is built from 13 residues. V lost 3 bases and J 4 bases, leaving 12 bases between the germline ends. The CDR3, as DNA: TGTGCCTGGAGCGCCGGCAGGTCCTATGGCTACACCTTC. Residues: CAWSAGRSYGYTF.

This chain joins TRBV25-1 and TRBJ2-3; 10 bases match TRBD2. Trimming cost V 2 bases and J 2 bases; bases outside gene matches: 10. CDR1 is MGHDK and CDR2 is SYGVNS in the germline V gene. This CDR3 has 18 amino acids. CDR3 in DNA: TGTGCCAGCAGTGAAAGTAGTAAGCGGGGGGGAATCACAGATACGCAGTATTTT. Encoded protein: CASSESSKRGGITDTQYF.

The J gene is TRBJ2-1, the V gene TRBV6-5, with TRBD2 identical over 8 bases. J was trimmed by 8 bases and V by 1 base; bases with no gene match: 7. CDR3 length equals 15 residues. Germline values: CDR1 MNHEY, CDR2 SVGAGI. CDR3 region: CASSYYTSGSYEQFF. The CDR3 DNA reads as TGTGCCAGCAGTTACTATACCAGCGGGAGCTATGAGCAGTTCTTC.

This clone showed up just once. The chain employs TRBV30 and TRBJ2-3; 11 positions match TRBD2. Germline trimming cut 7 bases from V and 4 bases from J; bases unmatched to any gene: 7. The CDR3 covers 14 residues. Germline V gives CDR1 GTSNPN, CDR2 SVGIG (reference sequence). The CDR3 region is CASTIAGGPDTQYF. The CDR3 region has the DNA TGTGCCTCAACCATAGCGGGGGGGCCAGATACGCAGTATTTT. The full variable domain, its missing parts supplied by reference TRBV30 and TRBJ2-3, is SQTIHQWPATLVQPVGSPLSLECTVEGTSNPNLYWYRQAAGRGLQLLFYSVGIGQISSEVPQNLSASRPQDRQFILSSKKLLLSDSGFYLCASTIAGGPDTQYFGPGTRLTVL.

This clone was counted only a few times. The chain combines TRBV12-5 with TRBJ2-2; D not certain. Trimming pared 1 base from V and 4 bases from J, leaving 13 bases between. CDR3 length: 16 residues. Germline V gives CDR1 LGHNT, CDR2 FRNRAP. This CDR3 reads CASGLGSSGSTGELFF. CDR3 sequence (DNA): TGTGCTAGTGGTTTGGGCAGTTCAGGCAGCACCGGGGAGCTGTTTTTT.

This rearrangement joins TRBV5-3 to TRBJ2-3; tentatively, D is TRBD1 or TRBD2 (5 bases each). TRBV5-3 is given ORF status, its function remaining uncertain. This CDR3 region has 19 residues. Trimming removed 4 bases from V and 2 bases from J, with 26 bases in between. The CDR3 region has the DNA TGTGCCAGAAGCCACCAGGGTGGGCGACGGAGGCATTACACAGATACGCAGTATTTT. It specifies CARSHQGGRRRHYTDTQYF.

The J gene is TRBJ1-5, the V gene TRBV19; 7 bases align to TRBD1. The germline V gene encodes CDR1 LNHDA and CDR2 SQIVND (reference sequence). Germline trimming cut 1 base from V and 5 bases from J; bases unmatched to any gene: 5. This CDR3 contains 15 residues. The CDR3 region is CASSIVSGGDQPQHF. The DNA of the CDR3 is TGTGCCAGTAGTATAGTTTCAGGGGGGGATCAGCCCCAGCATTTT.

The J gene is TRBJ2-3, the V gene TRBV9, with 10 positions matching TRBD1. Germline assignment: CDR1 SGDLS and CDR2 YYNGEE. The CDR3 contains 16 residues. The ends lost 2 bases at V and 3 bases at J; junction bases unmatched: 6. CDR3 sequence reads: CASSVYDRGLTDTQYF. The CDR3 DNA is TGTGCCAGCAGCGTTTACGACAGGGGGCTTACAGATACGCAGTATTTT.

V and J are TRBV19 and TRBJ2-5; 11 nucleotides match TRBD2. The J call may be wrong; the DNA end is better matched by TRBJ2-7. CDR3 length equals 15 residues. Germline V gene lookup returns CDR1 LNHDA and CDR2 SQIVND (reference sequence). DNA of the CDR3: TGTGCCAGTAGACCTACTAGCGGGAGCTCCTACGAGCAGTACTTC. Protein sequence: CASRPTSGSSYEQYF.

The genes are TRBV7-9 and TRBJ2-5; 7 nucleotides align to TRBD2. This CDR3 is 16 amino acids long. From germline, CDR1 is SEHNR and CDR2 FQNEAQ (reference sequence). V lost 5 bases and J lost 1; bases outside the gene matches: 10. CDR3 amino acids: CASSAWTRTTQETQYF. DNA of the CDR3: TGTGCCAGCAGCGCGTGGACTAGGACTACCCAAGAGACCCAGTACTTC.

The rearrangement joins TRBV5-1 to TRBJ2-3; D not resolved. The CDR3 is 11 residues long. The V gene lost 5 bases and the J gene lost 4 bases, with 5 bases spanning the gap. Germline V gene data show CDR1 as SGHRS and CDR2 as YFSETQ. The DNA of the CDR3 is TGCGCCAGCAGTATTTCAGATACGCAGTATTTT. As protein: CASSISDTQYF.

This clone was picked up one time. The V gene is TRBV9, the J gene TRBJ1-6; D call uncertain. Germline V CDR1 and CDR2: SGDLS, YYNGEE. This CDR3 spans 15 amino acids. V lost 4 bases, J lost 9 bases, and 17 bases lay in between. The CDR3: CASSSTGQPGSPLHF. The CDR3 DNA is TGTGCCAGCAGCTCTACCGGGCAACCAGGTTCACCCCTCCACTTT.

The V gene is TRBV11-3, the J gene TRBJ1-3; weak D call: TRBD1 (5 bases). The CDR3 consists of 15 residues. Trimming left V 3 bases short and J 4 bases short, with 13 bases between. Germline lookup yields CDR1 SGHNT and CDR2 YENEEA. The CDR3: CASSFVTGGGNTIYF. The CDR3 DNA reads as TGTGCCAGCAGCTTCGTTACAGGAGGGGGAAACACCATATATTTT.

J is TRBJ1-5 and V is TRBV2, with D maybe TRBD1 (5 bases). V lost 0 bases, J lost 6 bases, and 12 bases lay in between. The CDR3 consists of 15 residues. Germline assignment: CDR1 SNHLY and CDR2 FYNNEI. CDR3: CASSEALQGRQPQHF. In DNA form, the CDR3 reads TGTGCCAGCAGTGAAGCGCTTCAGGGCCGTCAGCCCCAGCATTTT.

This chain links TRBV23-1 with TRBJ1-1, with TRBD1 identical over 9 bases. TRBV23-1 is noted as an ORF with a role that remains uncertain. The length of the CDR3 is 18 residues. Trimming at V came to 3 bases and at J to 5 bases, leaving 16 bases not matched to a gene. The CDR3 nucleotides read TGCGCCAGCAGTCACTTCTTTCGACAGGGGGGAAAGGGGACTGAAGCTTTCTTT. It codes for CASSHFFRQGGKGTEAFF.

The J gene is TRBJ1-1, the V gene TRBV11-2; D remains unclear. Germline V gives CDR1 SGHAT, CDR2 FQNNGV. There are 14 residues in the CDR3. V lost 1 base, J lost 4 bases, and 10 bases lay in between. The CDR3, as DNA: TGTGCCAGCAGCTTAGGAGGGAAGCTCACTGAAGCTTTCTTT. Translating gives CASSLGGKLTEAFF.

The chain carries TRBV28 and TRBJ1-1; TRBD1 matches at 12 bases. Germline assignment: CDR1 MDHEN and CDR2 SYDVKM. Germline trimming cut 5 bases from V and 4 bases from J; bases unmatched to any gene: 5. The length of the CDR3 is 15 residues. The DNA for the CDR3 is TGTGCCAGCAGTCCGGGACAGGGGGCTTTCACTGAAGCTTTCTTT. Translated, it gives CASSPGQGAFTEAFF.

CDR3 in amino acids: CASSGTQGNYGYTF. In DNA, the CDR3 is TGCGCCAGCAGCGGGACTCAGGGAAACTATGGCTACACCTTC. This sequence joins TRBV5-1 and TRBJ1-2; a possible D gene is TRBD1 (5 bases). V lost 4 bases and J 2 bases, leaving 12 bases between the germline ends. This CDR3 spans 14 amino acids. CDR1 is SGHRS, CDR2 YFSETQ, per germline.

The chain recombines TRBV18 with TRBJ2-2; maybe TRBD1 (6 bases). The germline V gene has CDR1 KGHSH and CDR2 LQKENI. The length of the CDR3 is 15 residues. Between the trimmed V and J ends, which lost 4 bases and 5 bases, there was a span of 14 bases. The CDR3 here is CASSRRTEGTGELFF. The CDR3 DNA follows: TGTGCCAGCTCACGGAGGACAGAGGGGACCGGGGAGCTGTTTTTT.

The chain couples TRBV5-6 to TRBJ2-2, with D unclear. V lost 4 bases to trimming and J lost 4 bases, with 5 bases between them. Looked up from germline, CDR1 is SGHDT and CDR2 is YYEEEE. CDR3 length equals 12 residues. The CDR3 region is CASSIPTGELFF. In DNA form, the CDR3 reads TGTGCCAGCAGCATACCCACCGGGGAGCTGTTTTTT.

The rearrangement uses TRBV27 and TRBJ2-5, with D perhaps TRBD1 (6 bases). The J call may be incorrect, as the DNA end agrees better with TRBJ2-7. The CDR3 consists of 12 residues. Germline CDR1 and CDR2: MNHEY and SMNVEV (reference sequence). The CDR3 DNA reads as TGTGCCAGCAGTACACAGGGCCACGAGCAGTACTTC. Translation: CASSTQGHEQYF.

The gene calls are TRBV6-6 and TRBJ1-2; no reliable D call. The CDR3 extends over 13 amino acids. V lost 0 bases and J lost 4, with 6 bases in between. Per germline, CDR1 MNHNY and CDR2 SVGAGI (reference sequence). CDR3 DNA: TGTGCCAGCAGTTACTCCGGCGCCTATGGCTACACCTTC. This encodes CASSYSGAYGYTF.

This clone was observed a single time. The V and J genes are TRBV19 and TRBJ2-7, with a possible D match to TRBD1 (5 bases). Germline CDR1 reads LNHDA; CDR2 reads SQIVND (reference sequence). V shed 6 bases and J shed 7 bases, with 19 bases lying between them. This CDR3 spans 14 amino acids. CDR3 residues: CASRGAGLSWEQYF. The DNA of the CDR3 is TGTGCCAGTAGAGGGGCAGGGCTATCCTGGGAGCAGTACTTC.